This T cell receptor beta chain was observed in a study of PD-1 blockade in classical Hodgkin lymphoma. In the study overall: Patients in the cohort were put on intravenous nivolumab, 3 mg/kg every 2 weeks.

The data were produced by immunoSEQ multiplex PCR, yet TCRdb's version contains in-frame clones alone and is incomplete. The profile shows over 20,000 clones, approximately 68% of them singletons. This sample's time point: cycle 4 day 1 (C4D1), after 6 weeks of nivolumab. Relapses following autologous stem cell transplantation were seen in all patients, with brentuximab vedotin exposure varying. Findings and limits, study-wide: Complete responders matched newly diagnosed patients in baseline diversity.

CDR3 length: 16 residues. Germline CDR1 and CDR2: SEHNR and FQNEAQ (reference sequence). Trimming removed 2 bases from V and 2 bases from J; junction bases left unmatched: 4. Turning to this clone: Antigen unknown.

The chain couples TRBV7-9 to TRBJ2-1, with 9 positions matching TRBD1. This TCR came from a human donor with classical Hodgkin lymphoma. The starting material was peripheral blood mononuclear cells (PBMCs), obtained before the fourth cycle of nivolumab. CDR3 bases: TGTGCCAGCAGCTTATCTGGGACAGGGACCTACAATGAGCAGTTCTTC. This sequence encodes CASSLSGTGTYNEQFF.